This T cell receptor beta chain was found in a study of T cell repertoires in cytomegalovirus infection. TCRdb re-called the reads through MiXCR, storing one row per CDR3 protein. The sample contains roughly 720,000 distinct CDR3 sequences, roughly a third of which appear only once. The sequence derives from a human donor in good health (CMV status not recorded). Some clones in this sample may be carry-over from other donors' samples. Sample: PBMCs.

CDR3 in DNA: TGTGCCAGCAGCGACGGGACAGGGTTTTGGCAGCCCCAGCATTTT. As protein: CASSDGTGFWQPQHF. The chain combines TRBV7-8 with TRBJ1-5, with 9 bases matching TRBD1. V trimming: 5 bases; J trimming: 7 bases; junction bases outside the gene matches: 9. The V gene's germline CDR1 is SGHVS and CDR2 FQNEAQ. CDR3 size: 15 residues.